Below, 14 T cell receptor beta chains from the same sample are listed, as sequenced in a study of regulatory and conventional T cells in RAG deficiency. The sorted conventional CD4+ T cells were CD25-low and CD127-high, with genomic DNA sequenced. Assay used: immunoSEQ multiplex PCR; TCRdb lists only in-frame clones, some missing. The sample lists some 35,000 clones, about 78% occurring once. The same sample was also used in a study of regulatory T cells. That study reports: The primer mix had 52 TRBV and 13 TRBJ primers.

The sequenced sample consisted of CD4+ effector T cells sorted from blood. All receptors derive from a human donor in good health.

Only a few counts were recorded for this clone. This chain joins TRBV5-1 and TRBJ1-5; D unresolved. Germline V CDR1 and CDR2: SGHRS, YFSETQ. Trimming left V 0 bases short and J 3 bases short, with 13 bases between. This CDR3 has 16 amino acids. CDR3 DNA: TGCGCCAGCAGCTTGGGCCCGCTTGGCGTCAATCAGCCCCAGCATTTT. Protein: CASSLGPLGVNQPQHF. The full variable domain, completed using reference TRBV5-1 and TRBJ1-5, is KAGVTQTPRYLIKTRGQQVTLSCSPISGHRSVSWYQQTPGQGLQFLFEYFSETQRNKGNFPGRFSGRQFSNSRSEMNVSTLELGDSALYLCASSLGPLGVNQPQHFGDGTRLSIL.

This clone has only one observation. The chain is built from TRBV5-1 and TRBJ1-1; D is uncertain. Germline V gene lookup returns CDR1 SGHRS and CDR2 YFSETQ. Trimming left V 5 bases short and J 1 base short, with 6 bases between. This CDR3 spans 12 amino acids. CDR3 protein: CASSVGNTEAFF. Here the CDR3 DNA reads TGCGCCAGCAGTGTTGGGAACACTGAAGCTTTCTTT.

V and J are TRBV5-4 and TRBJ1-4; perhaps TRBD1 as D (6 bases). The germline gives CDR1 SGHNT, CDR2 YYREEE (reference sequence). The CDR3 totals 13 residues. Trimming cost V 5 bases and J 5 bases, with 10 bases left between them. The CDR3 protein is CASRGQGNEKLFF. The CDR3 DNA sequence: TGTGCCAGCAGGGGTCAGGGGAATGAAAAACTGTTTTTT.

This rearrangement joins TRBV19 to TRBJ1-5, with 7 bases identical to TRBD1. Germline CDR1 reads LNHDA; CDR2 reads SQIVND (reference sequence). CDR3 length: 17 amino acids. V gave up 3 bases and J gave up 0 bases; unmatched junction bases: 8. The CDR3 reads CASSIRDSQDSNQPQHF. The DNA of the CDR3 is TGTGCCAGTAGTATCCGGGACAGTCAAGATAGCAATCAGCCCCAGCATTTT.

This clone was seen more than once but under ten times. J is TRBJ2-7 and V is TRBV4-1, with D uncertain. The germline V and J ends were trimmed by 0 bases and 2 bases, with 11 bases remaining between them. CDR1 MGHRA and CDR2 YSYEKL come from the germline V gene. The CDR3 sequence is 15 residues long. In DNA, the CDR3 is TGCGCCAGCAGCCAAGAAAACGCGGAGCCCTACGAGCAGTACTTC. Translating it yields CASSQENAEPYEQYF.

Only a few counts were recorded for this clone. The V and J genes are TRBV6-6 and TRBJ2-7; 8 nucleotides align to TRBD1. CDR1 is MNHNY, CDR2 SVGAGI, per germline (reference sequence). The CDR3 totals 14 residues. J was trimmed by 2 bases and V by 6 bases; bases with no gene match: 6. Here the CDR3 DNA reads TGTGCCAGCAGAGCCGGGACAGGACCCTACGAGCAGTACTTC. It yields the protein CASRAGTGPYEQYF.

In this sample, this clone turned up a few times. Other DNA variants within this sample encode the same CDR3. The rearrangement joins TRBV18 to TRBJ1-5; maybe TRBD1 (5 bases). This CDR3 has 13 amino acids. Germline CDR1 is KGHSH and CDR2 is LQKENI. The germline V and J ends were trimmed by 2 bases and 4 bases, with 6 bases remaining between them. CDR3 sequence reads: CASSPDRNQPQHF. In DNA form, the CDR3 reads TGTGCCAGCTCACCAGACAGAAATCAGCCCCAGCATTTT.

The CDR3 region has the DNA TGTGCCAGCAGCCGGGACAGGGGCACTGAAGCTTTCTTT. Translated: CASSRDRGTEAFF. The V call is TRBV11-3, the J call TRBJ1-1, with 10 bases lining up with TRBD1. This CDR3 contains 13 residues. CDR1 is SGHNT, CDR2 YENEEA, per germline. V lost 5 bases to trimming and J lost 4 bases; unmatched junction nucleotides: 1.

The chain combines TRBV7-3 with TRBJ1-6; the D is unclear. Germline V gene sequence: CDR1 SGHTA, CDR2 FQGTGA. This CDR3 contains 15 residues. The V and J ends lost 2 bases and 8 bases respectively, with 13 bases between them. This CDR3 reads CASSLGFQVDSPLHF. Written as DNA, the CDR3 is TGTGCCAGCAGCTTAGGTTTCCAGGTTGATTCACCCCTCCACTTT.

V is TRBV15 and J is TRBJ1-2, with 10 nucleotides matching TRBD1. The junction had 8 bases not matched to a gene; V was cut back by 2 bases and J by 8 bases. The length of the CDR3 is 15 residues. CDR1 is LNHNV, CDR2 YYDKDF, per germline (reference sequence). In DNA, the CDR3 is TGTGCCACCAGCAGAACTAGGGGGACAGGGGACGGCTACACCTTC. It codes for CATSRTRGTGDGYTF.

CDR3 nucleotide sequence: TGTGCCAGCAGCGTAGGGACTAGCGGGGGCGGGACCCAGTACTTC. It is translated as CASSVGTSGGGTQYF. The gene calls are TRBV9 and TRBJ2-5, with 13 nucleotides matching TRBD2. Germline assignment: CDR1 SGDLS and CDR2 YYNGEE. The V and J ends lost 0 bases and 7 bases, in that order; junction bases with no gene match: 3. There are 15 residues in the CDR3.

The CDR3 reads CASSSGVNTEAFF. The CDR3 DNA reads TGTGCCAGCAGTTCGGGCGTGAACACTGAAGCTTTCTTT. This rearrangement joins TRBV5-4 to TRBJ1-1; D is uncertain. The length of the CDR3 is 13 residues. Per germline, CDR1 SGHNT and CDR2 YYREEE (reference sequence). V was clipped by 5 bases and J by 0 bases, with 8 bases between them.

The chain recombines TRBV7-2 with TRBJ1-2, with 7 bases identical to TRBD1. Germline CDR1 SGHTA, CDR2 FQGNSA. Trimming at V came to 6 bases and at J to 5 bases, leaving 9 bases not matched to a gene. The CDR3 extends over 14 amino acids. The CDR3 DNA reads as TGTGCCAGCAGAGTACAGGGGATTCGGTATGGCTACACCTTC. As protein: CASRVQGIRYGYTF.

This clone occurred a few times. This chain's CDR3 is CASSVGGDNSPLHF. In DNA form, the CDR3 reads TGTGCCAGCAGCGTAGGCGGGGATAATTCACCCCTCCACTTT. This chain connects TRBV9 to TRBJ1-6; D remains unclear. Germline values: CDR1 SGDLS, CDR2 YYNGEE. The length of the CDR3 is 14 residues. Between the trimmed V and J ends, which lost 0 bases and 5 bases, there was a span of 6 bases.